A single sample is the source of the 18 T cell receptor beta chains below, sequenced in a study of blood T cells in healthy people across ages. Alongside a J-beta primer mix, a sample-barcoded 5' primer served in a second PCR lasting 7 to 11 cycles. In TCRdb, the 5' RACE reads were re-called with MiXCR into one record per CDR3 protein. The table lists hundreds of thousands of distinct CDR3 sequences, 52% of them singletons, with about 13% in the top ten. Sequencing was carried out using blood. The receptors were gathered from a woman at least 80 years old in good health.

The chain has TRBV6-4 and TRBJ2-1; TRBD1 matches at 7 bases. CDR3 length equals 16 residues. Per germline, CDR1 MRHNA and CDR2 SNTAGT. Trimming at V came to 5 bases and at J to 6 bases, leaving 13 bases not matched to a gene. The CDR3 region is CASSFYHRGMGNEQFF. As DNA, the CDR3 is TGTGCCAGCAGTTTCTACCACAGGGGAATGGGCAATGAGCAGTTCTTC.

A word on this clonotype: This may come from a read error, since a much larger clone is one base off. The chain links TRBV18 to TRBJ2-7, with 7 bases identical to TRBD2. Unmatched junction bases numbered 6, after V lost 4 bases and J lost 0 bases. The CDR3 runs 15 residues. CDR1 is KGHSH and CDR2 is LQKENI in the germline V gene. The CDR3 DNA reads TGTGCCAGCTCACAACGGGAGGCAAGCTCCTACGAGCAGTACTTC. It yields the protein CASSQREASSYEQYF.

This clonotype was counted a few times. The V call is TRBV20-1, the J call TRBJ2-5; 9 bases agree with TRBD2. The germline V gene encodes CDR1 DFQATT and CDR2 SNEGSKA (reference sequence). The trim removed 6 bases at V and 0 bases at J, leaving 8 bases unmatched. The CDR3 is made up of 15 amino acids. CDR3 amino acids: CSADGLAGYQETQYF. The CDR3, as DNA: TGCAGTGCGGATGGCCTAGCGGGGTACCAAGAGACCCAGTACTTC.

J is TRBJ2-1 and V is TRBV4-1; D is undetermined. The CDR3 is made up of 14 amino acids. Trimming shortened V by 5 bases and J by 0 bases, and 8 bases separated the two germline ends. Germline assignment: CDR1 MGHRA and CDR2 YSYEKL. Here the CDR3 reads CASSGPSSYNEQFF. The CDR3 DNA follows: TGCGCCAGCAGCGGACCTAGCTCCTACAATGAGCAGTTCTTC.

The chain joins TRBV20-1 to TRBJ2-7; 8 bases fit TRBD2. Unmatched junction bases numbered 14, after V lost 5 bases and J lost 5 bases. Looked up from germline, CDR1 is DFQATT and CDR2 is SNEGSKA (reference sequence). The CDR3 is 15 residues long. The CDR3 bases are TGCAGTGCTCCCTCTTGGGGGACTAGTTCCGACGAGCAGTACTTC. This sequence encodes CSAPSWGTSSDEQYF.

This clonotype was counted between two and nine times. This chain joins TRBV7-6 and TRBJ2-1; D might be TRBD2 (5 bases). Germline-derived CDR1 and CDR2 are SGHVS and FNYEAQ. The CDR3 covers 13 residues. V was clipped by 2 bases and J by 10 bases, with 12 bases between them. The CDR3 protein is CASSLTGYREQFF. The DNA of the CDR3 is TGTGCCAGCAGCTTAACGGGGTACAGAGAGCAGTTCTTC.

The chain joins TRBV5-6 to TRBJ2-2; D is unresolved. V was trimmed by 0 bases and J by 4 bases, leaving 10 bases between them. The CDR3 runs 15 residues. Looked up from germline, CDR1 is SGHDT and CDR2 is YYEEEE. For the CDR3, the DNA is TGTGCCAGCAGCTTGGTTCCAGGCGGCACCGGGGAGCTGTTTTTT. This translates into CASSLVPGGTGELFF.

The chain employs TRBV5-1 and TRBJ2-5; the match to TRBD2 covers 12 bases. Unmatched junction bases numbered 4, after V lost 0 bases and J lost 1 base. There are 17 residues in the CDR3. CDR1 and CDR2 (germline): SGHRS, YFSETQ. CDR3 sequence (DNA): TGCGCCAGCAGCTTGGGACTAGCGGGGGTCCTCCAAGAGACCCAGTACTTC. It yields the protein CASSLGLAGVLQETQYF.

The V gene is TRBV9, the J gene TRBJ1-2; no firm D call. Trimming shortened V by 3 bases and J by 6 bases, and 12 bases separated the two germline ends. This CDR3 has 13 residues. Per the germline V gene, CDR1 is SGDLS and CDR2 is YYNGEE. The CDR3: CASSALDIDGYTF. The CDR3 DNA sequence: TGTGCCAGCAGCGCCCTGGATATAGATGGCTACACCTTC.

The rearrangement joins TRBV7-2 to TRBJ2-7, with a tentative D call TRBD1 (6 bases). The CDR3 is 14 amino acids. Deletions cut 3 bases from V and 4 bases from J, with 13 bases between. Germline V CDR1 and CDR2: SGHTA, FQGNSA. As DNA, the CDR3 is TGTGCCAGCAGCTTCCTGGGCAGGGGTTACGAGCAGTACTTC. This gives the protein CASSFLGRGYEQYF.

This CDR3 is CASRPSGGVRASSYNEQFF. As DNA, the CDR3 is TGTGCCAGCAGGCCTAGCGGGGGGGTCCGTGCTAGCTCCTACAATGAGCAGTTCTTC. The rearrangement uses TRBV4-2 and TRBJ2-1; TRBD2 aligns across 12 bases. The V segment lost 6 bases and the J segment 0 bases; nucleotides outside the gene matches: 12. This CDR3 has 19 amino acids. Germline CDR1 and CDR2: LGHNA and YNFKEQ.

V gene TRBV28 combines with J gene TRBJ2-7, with D possibly TRBD2 on 5 matching bases. The V end lost 10 bases, the J end lost 6 bases, and 19 bases lay between the germline ends. The CDR3 loop spans 13 amino acids. The germline V gene encodes CDR1 MDHEN and CDR2 SYDVKM. The CDR3 loop is CATARLFPSEQYF. CDR3 DNA sequence: TGTGCCACCGCCCGACTATTCCCCTCCGAGCAGTACTTC. Full variable domain (missing parts from reference TRBV28 and TRBJ2-7): DVKVTQSSRYLVKRTGEKVFLECVQDMDHENMFWYRQDPGLGLRLIYFSYDVKMKEKGDIPEGYSVSREKKERFSLILESASTNQTSMYLCATARLFPSEQYFGPGTRLTVT.

This sequence joins TRBV12-5 and TRBJ2-1, with D possibly being TRBD2 (6 bases). Germline CDR1 reads LGHNT; CDR2 reads FRNRAP. Trimming stripped 5 bases from V and 4 bases from J, with 15 bases between. The CDR3 extends over 15 amino acids. The CDR3 region is CASGGRAGYYNEQFF. The CDR3 DNA reads as TGTGCTAGTGGTGGGAGAGCGGGTTATTACAATGAGCAGTTCTTC.

The V gene is TRBV28, the J gene TRBJ1-2; D remains ambiguous. CDR1 and CDR2 from the germline V gene are MDHEN and SYDVKM. There are 12 residues in the CDR3. Trimming cost V 5 bases and J 0 bases, with 4 bases left between them. The CDR3 protein is CASSTTNYGYTF. CDR3 coding DNA: TGTGCCAGCAGTACCACTAACTATGGCTACACCTTC.

This chain joins TRBV29-1 and TRBJ2-7; 8 bases map to TRBD2. The V gene's germline CDR1 is SQVTM and CDR2 ANQGSEA. CDR3 size: 13 residues. Losses at the gene ends were 3 bases for V and 3 bases for J; bases not matched to a gene: 4. Written as DNA, the CDR3 is TGCAGCGTTGATTCGGGGGGGGGCTACGAGCAGTACTTC. Translated, it gives CSVDSGGGYEQYF.

With regard to this clonotype: This may be a read error: a much more frequent sequence differs by one nucleotide. The chain carries TRBV7-2 and TRBJ2-3; D not certain. The CDR3 is 14 residues long. The germline V gene has CDR1 SGHTA and CDR2 FQGNSA. The ends were cut back, 1 base at V and 11 bases at J, with 16 bases in the middle. This chain's CDR3 is CASSLDARVEMQYF. The CDR3 DNA follows: TGTGCCAGCAGCTTAGATGCACGCGTTGAGATGCAGTATTTT.

In the case of this clonotype: A much bigger clone sits one base away, suggesting this may be a read error. The V gene is TRBV7-3, the J gene TRBJ2-5; maybe TRBD1 (7 bases). The V gene lost 5 bases and the J gene lost 11 bases, with 27 bases spanning the gap. Per the germline V gene, CDR1 is SGHTA and CDR2 is FQGTGA. CDR3 size: 16 residues. This CDR3 is CASSQQGTYSYNEQYF. In DNA, the CDR3 is TGTGCCAGCAGCCAACAGGGGACTTATTCCTACAATGAGCAGTACTTC.

This clonotype has ten or more counts. The chain has TRBV10-1 and TRBJ2-3; 9 positions match TRBD2. Trimming cost V 6 bases and J 0 bases; bases outside gene matches: 10. Germline V CDR1 and CDR2: WNHNN, SYGVQD (reference sequence). The CDR3 consists of 17 residues. In DNA, the CDR3 is TGCGCCAGCAGCACGACTAGCGGATCAGCTAGCACAGATACGCAGTATTTT. Translated, it gives CASSTTSGSASTDTQYF.